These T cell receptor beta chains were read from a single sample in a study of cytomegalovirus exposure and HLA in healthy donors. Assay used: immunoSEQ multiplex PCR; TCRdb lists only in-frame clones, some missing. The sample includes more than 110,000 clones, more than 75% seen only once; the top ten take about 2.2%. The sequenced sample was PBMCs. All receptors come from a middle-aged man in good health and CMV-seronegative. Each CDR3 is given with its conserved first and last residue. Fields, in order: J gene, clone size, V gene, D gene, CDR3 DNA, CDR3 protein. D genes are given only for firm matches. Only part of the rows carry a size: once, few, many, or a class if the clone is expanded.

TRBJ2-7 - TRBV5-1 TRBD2 TGCGCCAGCAGCCTAAGCGGGGGGGACTACGAGCAGTACTTC CASSLSGGDYEQYF
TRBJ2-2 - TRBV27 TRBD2 TGTGCCAGCAGTCCCCGGCGGAGCGGGAGGGCCGGCACCGGGGAGCTGTTTTTT CASSPRRSGRAGTGELFF
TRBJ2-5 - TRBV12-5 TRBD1 TGTGCTAGTGGTGTCGGGACAGGGGGCATCAAGACCCAGTACTTC CASGVGTGGIKTQYF
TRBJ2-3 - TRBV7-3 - TGTGCCAGCAGCCGTTTCGGCACAGATACGCAGTATTTT CASSRFGTDTQYF
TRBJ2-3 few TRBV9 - TGTGCCAGCAGCCCTGGTCCGGTTCATACGCAGTATTTT CASSPGPVHTQYF
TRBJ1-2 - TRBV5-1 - TGCGCCAGCAGCTTACAACAGGCCCGCTATGGAGGCTACACCTTC CASSLQQARYGGYTF
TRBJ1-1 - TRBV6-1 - TGTGCCAGCAGTGAGAACAGGAGGAACACTGAAGCTTTCTTT CASSENRRNTEAFF
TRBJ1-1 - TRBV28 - TGTGCCAGCACAACAACCACTGAAGCTTTCTTT CASTTTTEAFF
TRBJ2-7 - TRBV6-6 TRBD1 TGTGCCAGCAGTGACAGGGGCTTCTCCTACGAGCAGTACTTC CASSDRGFSYEQYF
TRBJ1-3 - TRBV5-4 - TGTGCCAGCAGCCCCTCCGGGAACCAAAACACCATATATTTT CASSPSGNQNTIYF
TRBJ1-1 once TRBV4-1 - TGCGCCAGCAGCCAAGTCGGGGTTAGCGATACTGAAGCTTTCTTT CASSQVGVSDTEAFF
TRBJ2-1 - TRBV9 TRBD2 TGTGCCAGCAGTCAGACTAGCGGGAGGGCGGGGGAGCAGTTCTTC CASSQTSGRAGEQFF
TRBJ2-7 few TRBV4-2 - TGTGCCAGCAGCCAAGTAGGGCGGGACAGCACATACGAGCAGTACTTC CASSQVGRDSTYEQYF
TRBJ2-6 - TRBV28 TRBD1 TGTGCCAGCGGTTCCCTCAGGGGGCAGTCGGGAGGGGCCAACGTCCTGACTTTC CASGSLRGQSGGANVLTF
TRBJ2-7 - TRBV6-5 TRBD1 TGTGCCAGCAGTTACGGCAGGGGGTCGAACGAGCAGTACTTC CASSYGRGSNEQYF
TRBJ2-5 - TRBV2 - TGTGCCAGCAGCAATCAACTATCCCAAGAGACCCAGTACTTC CASSNQLSQETQYF
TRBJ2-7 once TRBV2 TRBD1 TGTGCCAGCAGAAGGGGGCAGGGGTACGAGCAGTACTTC CASRRGQGYEQYF
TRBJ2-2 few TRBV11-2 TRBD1 TGTGCCAGCAGCCGAAACAGACAGGGGGCGGCCGGGGAGCTGTTTTTT CASSRNRQGAAGELFF
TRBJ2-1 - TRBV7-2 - TGTGCCAGCAGCCGGGAAGTGGGGGGGCCTAATGAGCAGTTCTTC CASSREVGGPNEQFF
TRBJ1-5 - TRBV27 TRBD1 TGTGCCAGCAGTTTATCGACAGGGCCCTTTAGCAATCAGCCCCAGCATTTT CASSLSTGPFSNQPQHF
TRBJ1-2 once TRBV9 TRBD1 TGTGCCAGCAGCCCAGGACAGGGGGCGCGGTATGGCTACACCTTC CASSPGQGARYGYTF
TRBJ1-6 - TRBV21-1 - TGTGCCAGCAGCAAAGGCGGGACGGTGAATTCACCCCTCCACTTT CASSKGGTVNSPLHF
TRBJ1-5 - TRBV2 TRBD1 TGTGCCAGCAGTGAGGACAGGGGCGTTAGGCAGCCCCAGCATTTT CASSEDRGVRQPQHF
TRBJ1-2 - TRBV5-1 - TGCGCCAGCAGCTTGGCTCGGGGTGGCGGAAACTATGGCTACACCTTC CASSLARGGGNYGYTF
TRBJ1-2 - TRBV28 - TGTGCCAGCAGAACCGGGACGGAGGGGGGCTACACCTTC CASRTGTEGGYTF
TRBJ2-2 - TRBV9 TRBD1 TGTGCCAGCAGCGTAGAGTTACAGGGGCGTGGCACCGGGGAGCTGTTTTTT CASSVELQGRGTGELFF
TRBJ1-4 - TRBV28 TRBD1 TGTGCCAGCAGTTTGGGACAGTCGAATGAAAAACTGTTTTTT CASSLGQSNEKLFF
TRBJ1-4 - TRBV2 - TGTGCCAGCCGCGTAACGAACTTAAATGAAAAACTGTTTTTT CASRVTNLNEKLFF
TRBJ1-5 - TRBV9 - TGTGCCAGCAGCGTTGGGACTGCCGATAGCAATCAGCCCCAGCATTTT CASSVGTADSNQPQHF
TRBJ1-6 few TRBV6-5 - TGTGCCAGCAGTTTTACTTCGGCACCCCTCCACTTT CASSFTSAPLHF
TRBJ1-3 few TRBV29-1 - TGCAGCGCCGTCCAGGGTAGCGGAAACACCATATATTTT CSAVQGSGNTIYF
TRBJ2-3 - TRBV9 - TGTGCCAGCAGCGTAGCTCCTTCGACTAGCACAGATACGCAGTATTTT CASSVAPSTSTDTQYF
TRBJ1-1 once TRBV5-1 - TGCGCCAGCAGCGCCTCCCGGTCGGTGAACACTGAAGCTTTCTTT CASSASRSVNTEAFF
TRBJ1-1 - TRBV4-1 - TGCGCCAGCAGTGACGGATGGGGGGGCGAGAACACTGAAGCTTTCTTT CASSDGWGGENTEAFF
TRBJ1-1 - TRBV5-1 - TGCGCCAGCAATCCTCCCTTCGGACAGTCCTCTGAAGCTTTCTTT CASNPPFGQSSEAFF
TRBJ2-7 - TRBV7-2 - TGTGCCAGCACCCTGGGTCCAGGGCCCTACGAGCAGTACTTC CASTLGPGPYEQYF
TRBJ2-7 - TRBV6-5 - TGTGCCAGCGGCGCGGGGCAGAGCTACGAGCAGTACTTC CASGAGQSYEQYF
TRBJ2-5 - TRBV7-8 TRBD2 TGTGCCAGCAGCTTAGGAGCGGGGGGGGAAGAGACCCAGTACTTC CASSLGAGGEETQYF
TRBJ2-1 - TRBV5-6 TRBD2 TGTGCCAGCAGCTTAATACTAGCGTTTTACAATGAGCAGTTCTTC CASSLILAFYNEQFF
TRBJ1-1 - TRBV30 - TGTGCCTGGAACGACAGGCGAAACACTGAAGCTTTCTTT CAWNDRRNTEAFF
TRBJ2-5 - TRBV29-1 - TGCAGCGTTAGTCCGAGTCGAGAGACCCAGTACTTC CSVSPSRETQYF
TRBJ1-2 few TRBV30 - TGTGCCTGGACCTTAAACATCGATGGCTACACCTTC CAWTLNIDGYTF
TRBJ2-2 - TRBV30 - TGTGCCTGGACGCGGCAGGGTTTTAACACCGGGGAGCTGTTTTTT CAWTRQGFNTGELFF
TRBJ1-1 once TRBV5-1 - TGCGCCAGCAGCTTATGGACAGTAGAGAACACTGAAGCTTTCTTT CASSLWTVENTEAFF
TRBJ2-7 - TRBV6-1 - TGTGCCAGCAGTGAGGCCTCCTTTAGCAGATACTACGAGCAGTACTTC CASSEASFSRYYEQYF
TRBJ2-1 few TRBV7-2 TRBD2 TGTGCCAGCAGCAACGGACTAGCGGGGAATGAGCAGTTCTTC CASSNGLAGNEQFF
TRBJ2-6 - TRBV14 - TGTGCCAGCAGCCAAGATTGGGTGACAGCCTACTCTGGGGCCAACGTCCTGACTTTC CASSQDWVTAYSGANVLTF
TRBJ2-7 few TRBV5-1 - TGCGCCAGCAGCTTGGTTGGTGGGACAACCAGCTACGAGCAGTACTTC CASSLVGGTTSYEQYF
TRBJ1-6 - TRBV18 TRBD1 TGTGCCAGCTCACCCATGGACAGGGGGACGAGTTCACCCCTCCACTTT CASSPMDRGTSSPLHF
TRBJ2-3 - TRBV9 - TGTGCCAGCAGGGATGGGGCAGGGCCGCAGTATTTT CASRDGAGPQYF
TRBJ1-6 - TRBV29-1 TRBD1 TGCAGCGTAGCCGGGACAGACAATTCACCCCTCCACTTT CSVAGTDNSPLHF
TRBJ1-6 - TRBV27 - TGTGCCAGCAGGCCGCAGGGCAATTCACCCCTCCACTTT CASRPQGNSPLHF
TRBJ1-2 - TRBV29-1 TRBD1 TGCAGCGTTGGTGGGACAGGGGGGAACTATGGCTACACCTTC CSVGGTGGNYGYTF
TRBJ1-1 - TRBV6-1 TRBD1 TGTGCCAGCAGTGCCCGACAGGGGACAGGAACTGAAGCTTTCTTT CASSARQGTGTEAFF
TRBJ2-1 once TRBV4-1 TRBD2 TGCGCCAGCAGCCAAGGACTAGCGGGGGGGCTCGATGAGCAGTTCTTC CASSQGLAGGLDEQFF
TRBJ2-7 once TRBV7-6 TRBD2 TGTGCCAGCAGCTTACCTAGCGGGGGTTCCCCCTCCTACGAGCAGTACTTC CASSLPSGGSPSYEQYF
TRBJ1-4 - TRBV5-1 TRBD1 TGCGCCAGCAGCTTCCAGGGGGCTCTCAATGAAAAACTGTTTTTT CASSFQGALNEKLFF
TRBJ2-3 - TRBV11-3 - TGTGCCAGCAGCACAATGGAGGTGCGCACAGATACGCAGTATTTT CASSTMEVRTDTQYF